Following are 18 T cell receptor beta chains from one sample sequenced in a study of blood T cell repertoires in COVID-19 (dated by TCRdb to 2019 to 2021). Libraries came from the immunoSEQ multiplex PCR assay. TCRdb obtained this table from immuneACCESS and retained in-frame rearrangements with V and J assigned. These tables miss some clones; where compared with another copy, unresolved V genes account for less than half of the shortfall, and the remainder is unexplained. The sample profile shows about 350,000 clones; around 90% of them were found once. Jointly, the top ten make up 3% to 4% of the sample. Sequenced material: peripheral blood. The source is a woman between 55 and 75 years old with COVID-19, enrolled during active disease.

The genes are TRBV7-9 and TRBJ2-7; 11 bases agree with TRBD2. Germline values: CDR1 SEHNR, CDR2 FQNEAQ (reference sequence). The CDR3 has 14 amino acids. V gave up 3 bases and J gave up 3 bases; unmatched junction bases: 1. CDR3 region: CASSLGLADYEQYF. CDR3 DNA sequence: TGTGCCAGCAGCTTGGGACTAGCGGACTACGAGCAGTACTTC.

The chain combines TRBV19 with TRBJ2-6; TRBD1 matches at 8 bases. Trimming took 5 bases from V and 1 from J; bases not matched to a gene: 7. Germline V gene data show CDR1 as LNHDA and CDR2 as SQIVND (reference sequence). This CDR3 comprises 17 residues. The CDR3 bases are TGTGCCAGTAGTCGCCCGGGACAGGCGTCTGGGGCCAACGTCCTGACTTTC. Residues: CASSRPGQASGANVLTF.

This chain links TRBV7-8 with TRBJ1-5; TRBD1 is a possible D gene (6 bases). From germline, CDR1 is SGHVS and CDR2 FQNEAQ. V was trimmed by 1 base and J by 0 bases, leaving 13 bases between them. This CDR3 has 17 residues. CDR3 loop: CASSLGTASYSNQPQHF. The CDR3 DNA follows: TGTGCCAGCAGCTTAGGGACAGCGTCTTATAGCAATCAGCCCCAGCATTTT.

V gene TRBV4-1 combines with J gene TRBJ1-2; D may be TRBD1 (6 bases). The CDR3 covers 14 residues. Germline CDR1 and CDR2: MGHRA and YSYEKL. V lost 1 base to trimming and J lost 4 bases, with 10 bases between them. The CDR3 region is CASSQGGQPYGYTF. CDR3 sequence (DNA): TGCGCCAGCAGCCAAGGGGGACAACCCTATGGCTACACCTTC.

The chain couples TRBV4-1 to TRBJ2-2, with D possibly matching TRBD2 (5 bases). In germline, CDR1 is MGHRA, CDR2 YSYEKL. This CDR3 region has 14 residues. V was cut by 0 bases and J by 7 bases, with 9 bases left in between. The CDR3, as DNA: TGCGCCAGCAGCCAAGACCTGAGGGTCGGGGAGCTGTTTTTT. Its protein is CASSQDLRVGELFF.

V is TRBV5-3 and J is TRBJ2-2; D perhaps matches TRBD1 (8 bases). TRBV5-3 is an open reading frame whose function is uncertain. V lost 5 bases and J lost 5, with 19 bases in between. The CDR3 contains 16 residues. The DNA for the CDR3 is TGTGCCAGAAGACCACAGGGGGAGGGTAAGACCGGGGAGCTGTTTTTT. Protein product: CARRPQGEGKTGELFF.

The genes are TRBV16 and TRBJ1-2; 10 bases are shared with TRBD1. Germline values: CDR1 KGHSY, CDR2 FQNENV. CDR3 size: 16 residues. Trimming cost V 4 bases and J 4 bases; bases outside gene matches: 9. In DNA, the CDR3 is TGTGCCAGCAGCCGGGACAGGGGCCAACTCCGCTATGGCTACACCTTC. This gives the protein CASSRDRGQLRYGYTF.

The chain couples TRBV7-6 to TRBJ1-6; a possible D gene is TRBD1 (6 bases). Germline assignment: CDR1 SGHVS and CDR2 FNYEAQ. Trimming stripped 6 bases from V and 5 bases from J, with 14 bases between. CDR3 size: 15 residues. The chain's CDR3 is CASRNDQGNNSPLHF. Here the CDR3 DNA reads TGTGCCAGCAGAAACGACCAGGGGAATAATTCACCCCTCCACTTT.

V usage is TRBV6-5 and J usage is TRBJ1-6; D may be TRBD1 (5 bases). V lost 0 bases and J 5 bases, leaving 8 bases between the germline ends. CDR1 and CDR2 (germline): MNHEY, SVGAGI. The CDR3 extends over 15 amino acids. Here the CDR3 reads CASSYSGQDNSPLHF. CDR3 sequence (DNA): TGTGCCAGCAGTTACTCGGGGCAAGATAATTCACCCCTCCACTTT.

The chain joins TRBV7-9 to TRBJ1-2; D is possibly TRBD1 (5 bases). This CDR3 is 16 amino acids long. V was clipped by 6 bases and J by 3 bases, with 20 bases between them. Germline V gene lookup returns CDR1 SEHNR and CDR2 FQNEAQ (reference sequence). CDR3 DNA: TGTGCCAGCAGTCGGAACGGGGACTTTCTCTACTATGGCTACACCTTC. Translated: CASSRNGDFLYYGYTF.

The chain carries TRBV4-1 and TRBJ2-5, with a possible D match to TRBD2 (5 bases). Germline V gene lookup returns CDR1 MGHRA and CDR2 YSYEKL. V was shortened by 0 bases and J by 4 bases, with 12 bases between the two germline ends. The CDR3 runs to 15 residues. In DNA, the CDR3 is TGCGCCAGCAGCCAAGAAGGCGGGCAGCGAGAGACCCAGTACTTC. Translating it yields CASSQEGGQRETQYF.

This clone showed up just once. The rearrangement joins TRBV7-9 to TRBJ1-3, with D maybe TRBD1 (5 bases). The CDR3 contains 16 residues. Between the trimmed V and J ends, which lost 2 bases and 4 bases, there was a span of 15 bases. CDR1 SEHNR and CDR2 FQNEAQ come from the germline V gene (reference sequence). In DNA, the CDR3 is TGTGCCAGCAGCTTATTCGGTCAGGGCTCCGGAAACACCATATATTTT. Protein product: CASSLFGQGSGNTIYF.

A single count supports this clone. CDR3 in DNA: TGTGCCAGCAGATCTACAGGGGGTGCTAACTATGGCTACACCTTC. Translated: CASRSTGGANYGYTF. V usage is TRBV13 and J usage is TRBJ1-2; TRBD1 matches 8 bases. The CDR3 is 15 residues long. Per the germline V gene, CDR1 is PRHDT and CDR2 is FYEKMQ (reference sequence). J lost 0 bases, V lost 6 bases, and 6 bases had no gene match.

The gene calls are TRBV2 and TRBJ1-5; possibly TRBD1 for D (6 bases). Germline CDR1 SNHLY, CDR2 FYNNEI. The CDR3 has 15 amino acids. Trimming took off 2 bases at V and 0 bases at J, with 8 bases between the two ends. The CDR3 nucleotides are TGTGCCAGCAGTGAACAGGGGACTAGCAATCAGCCCCAGCATTTT. Translated: CASSEQGTSNQPQHF. Full variable domain (missing parts from reference TRBV2 and TRBJ1-5): EPEVTQTPSHQVTQMGQEVILRCVPISNHLYFYWYRQILGQKVEFLVSFYNNEISEKSEIFDDQFSVERPDGSNFTLKIRSTKLEDSAMYFCASSEQGTSNQPQHFGDGTRLSIL.

This clone has a single count. The chain uses TRBV6-5 and TRBJ1-6, with 7 nucleotides matching TRBD1. V was pared by 7 bases and J by 6 bases, with 9 bases of the junction left unmatched. The CDR3 loop spans 15 amino acids. From germline, CDR1 is MNHEY and CDR2 SVGAGI. The CDR3 nucleotides read TGTGCCAGCACTCCGACAGGGCCCGGTAATTCACCCCTCCACTTT. This gives the protein CASTPTGPGNSPLHF.

The CDR3: CASSLHPAGTYEQYF. CDR3 sequence (DNA): TGTGCCAGCAGCCTCCACCCGGCAGGCACCTACGAGCAGTACTTC. The chain has TRBV7-2 and TRBJ2-7; no clear D gene. Germline values: CDR1 SGHTA, CDR2 FQGNSA. The CDR3 has 15 amino acids. Trimming took off 5 bases at V and 2 bases at J, with 16 bases between the two ends.

The chain employs TRBV11-2 and TRBJ1-2, with D unresolved. Germline V gene data show CDR1 as SGHAT and CDR2 as FQNNGV. The CDR3 consists of 13 residues. V was shortened by 6 bases and J by 5 bases, with 13 bases between the two germline ends. As DNA, the CDR3 is TGTGCCAGCAGAGGAGGCGCCGTTTATGGCTACACCTTC. Its translation: CASRGGAVYGYTF.

The J gene is TRBJ1-2, the V gene TRBV4-1; possibly TRBD1 for D (5 bases). The ends were cut back, 1 base at V and 7 bases at J, with 16 bases in the middle. The CDR3 spans 15 residues. Germline V gene sequence: CDR1 MGHRA, CDR2 YSYEKL. The CDR3 nucleotides are TGCGCCAGCAGCCAAGTTGGGCAGGGACTCGCTGGCTACACCTTC. This translates into CASSQVGQGLAGYTF.